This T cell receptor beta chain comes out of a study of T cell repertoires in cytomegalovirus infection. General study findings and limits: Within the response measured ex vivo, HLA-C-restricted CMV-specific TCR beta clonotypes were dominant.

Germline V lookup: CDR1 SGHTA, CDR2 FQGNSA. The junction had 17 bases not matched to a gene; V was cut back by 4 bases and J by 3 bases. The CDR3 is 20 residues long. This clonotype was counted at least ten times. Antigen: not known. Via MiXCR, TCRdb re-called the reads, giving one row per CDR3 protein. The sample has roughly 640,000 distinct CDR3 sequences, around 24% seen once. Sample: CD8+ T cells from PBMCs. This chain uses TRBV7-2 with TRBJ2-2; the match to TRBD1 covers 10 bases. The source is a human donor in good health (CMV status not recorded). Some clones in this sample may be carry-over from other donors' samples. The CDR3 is CASSSTVGQGVRGDTGELFF. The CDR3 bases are TGTGCCAGCAGCTCCACCGTCGGACAGGGGGTCCGTGGGGACACCGGGGAGCTGTTTTTT.